What follows describes a single TCR beta chain. The table came from immunoSEQ multiplex PCR; TCRdb's copy has only in-frame clones and leaves some out. The sample carries approximately 310,000 clones, around 90% recorded once. The data stem from a study of blood T cell repertoires in COVID-19. This TCR was recovered from a man aged 60 to 75 who had recovered from COVID-19. Material for sequencing was PBMCs or T cells enriched from blood (not recorded which).

CDR3 protein: CASSLRTGSGTEAFF. The CDR3 region has the DNA TGCGCCAGCAGCTTGAGGACAGGGTCGGGCACTGAAGCTTTCTTT. This sequence joins TRBV5-1 and TRBJ1-1, with 8 nucleotides matching TRBD1. J was trimmed by 4 bases and V by 1 base; bases with no gene match: 6. CDR1 is SGHRS, CDR2 YFSETQ, per germline. The length of the CDR3 is 15 residues.